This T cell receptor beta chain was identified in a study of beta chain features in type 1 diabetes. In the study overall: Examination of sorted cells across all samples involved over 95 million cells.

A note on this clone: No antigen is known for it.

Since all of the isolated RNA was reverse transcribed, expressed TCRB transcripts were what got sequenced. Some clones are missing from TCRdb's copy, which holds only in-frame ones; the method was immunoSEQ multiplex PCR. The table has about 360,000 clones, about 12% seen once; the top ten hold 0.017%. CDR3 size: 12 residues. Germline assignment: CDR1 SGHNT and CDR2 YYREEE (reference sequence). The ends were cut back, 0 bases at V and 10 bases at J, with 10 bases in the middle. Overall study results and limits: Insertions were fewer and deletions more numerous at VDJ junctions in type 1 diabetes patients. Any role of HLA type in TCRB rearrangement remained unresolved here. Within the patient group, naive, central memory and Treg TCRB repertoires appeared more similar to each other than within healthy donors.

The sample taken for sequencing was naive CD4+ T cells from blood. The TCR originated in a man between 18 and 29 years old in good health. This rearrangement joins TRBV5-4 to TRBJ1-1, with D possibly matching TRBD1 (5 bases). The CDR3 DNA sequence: TGTGCCAGCAGCTTGGGCCCGGGGGGAGCTTTCTTT. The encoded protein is CASSLGPGGAFF.